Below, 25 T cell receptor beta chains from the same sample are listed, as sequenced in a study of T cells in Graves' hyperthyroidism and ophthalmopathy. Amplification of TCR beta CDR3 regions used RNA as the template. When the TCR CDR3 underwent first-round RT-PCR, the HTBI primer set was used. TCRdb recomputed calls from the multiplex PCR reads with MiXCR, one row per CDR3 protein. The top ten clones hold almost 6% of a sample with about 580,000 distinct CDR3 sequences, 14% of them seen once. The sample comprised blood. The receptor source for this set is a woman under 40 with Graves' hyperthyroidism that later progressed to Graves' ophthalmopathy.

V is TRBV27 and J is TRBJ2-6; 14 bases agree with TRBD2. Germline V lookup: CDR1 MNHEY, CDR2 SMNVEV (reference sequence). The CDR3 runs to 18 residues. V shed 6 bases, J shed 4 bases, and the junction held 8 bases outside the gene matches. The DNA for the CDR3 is TGTGCCAGCAGGCAAGGGGGACTAGCGGGAGCCGGGGCCAACGTCCTGACTTTC. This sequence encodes CASRQGGLAGAGANVLTF.

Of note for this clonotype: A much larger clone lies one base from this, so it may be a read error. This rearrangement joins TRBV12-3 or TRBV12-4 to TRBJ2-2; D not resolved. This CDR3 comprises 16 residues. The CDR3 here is CASSLAATRNAGELFF. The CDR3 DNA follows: TGTGCCAGCAGTTTAGCAGCGACTCGGAACGCCGGGGAGCTGTTTTTT.

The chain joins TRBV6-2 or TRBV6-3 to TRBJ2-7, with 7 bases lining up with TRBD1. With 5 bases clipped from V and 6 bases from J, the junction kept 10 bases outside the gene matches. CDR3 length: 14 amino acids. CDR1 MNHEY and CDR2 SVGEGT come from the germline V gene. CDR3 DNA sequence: TGTGCCAGCAGTAACCGGGACAGTTGGTGCGAGCAGTACTTC. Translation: CASSNRDSWCEQYF.

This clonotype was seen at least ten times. CDR3 sequence: CASSSIPGGAGPGGQYF. The CDR3 coding sequence is TGTGCCAGCAGTTCCATCCCGGGCGGGGCGGGTCCAGGTGGGCAGTACTTC. J is TRBJ2-7 and V is TRBV28; D possibly corresponds to TRBD2 (6 bases). Germline assignment: CDR1 MDHEN and CDR2 SYDVKM. Trimming stripped 4 bases from V and 9 bases from J, with 28 bases between. The CDR3 loop spans 17 amino acids.

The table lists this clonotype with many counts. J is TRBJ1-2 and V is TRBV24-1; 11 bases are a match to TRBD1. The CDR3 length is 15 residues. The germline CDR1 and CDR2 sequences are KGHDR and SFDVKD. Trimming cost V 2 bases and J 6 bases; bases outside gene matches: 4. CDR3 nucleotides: TGTGCCACCAGTGATTGGCGGACAGGGGGCCATGGCTACACCTTC. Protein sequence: CATSDWRTGGHGYTF.

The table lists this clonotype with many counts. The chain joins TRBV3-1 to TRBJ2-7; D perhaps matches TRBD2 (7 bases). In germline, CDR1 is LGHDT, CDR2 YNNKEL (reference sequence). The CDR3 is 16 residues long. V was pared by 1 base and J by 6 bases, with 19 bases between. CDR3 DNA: TGTGCCAGCAGCCAAGCTTCCCGGGGGGCCCTGGGCGAGCAGTACTTC. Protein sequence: CASSQASRGALGEQYF.

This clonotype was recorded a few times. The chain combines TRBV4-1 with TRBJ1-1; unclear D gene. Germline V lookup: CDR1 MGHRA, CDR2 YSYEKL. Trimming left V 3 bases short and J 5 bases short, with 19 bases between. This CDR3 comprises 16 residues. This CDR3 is CASSQFGFGGDTEAFF. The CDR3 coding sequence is TGCGCCAGCAGCCAGTTCGGTTTTGGCGGGGATACTGAAGCTTTCTTT.

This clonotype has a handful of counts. CDR3 DNA: TGTGCCAGCAGCTCCGACAGGGAATCCTACGAGCAGTACTTC. Translation gives CASSSDRESYEQYF. The chain has TRBV5-4 and TRBJ2-7, with 7 positions matching TRBD1. J gave up 1 base and V 3 bases, and 4 bases lay outside the gene matches. Germline V gene data show CDR1 as SGHNT and CDR2 as YYREEE (reference sequence). The CDR3 has 14 residues. Full variable domain (outside the CDR3, taken from reference TRBV5-4 and TRBJ2-7): ETGVTQSPTHLIKTRGQQVTLRCSSQSGHNTVSWYQQALGQGPQFIFQYYREEENGRGNFPPRFSGLQFPNYSSELNVNALELDDSALYLCASSSDRESYEQYFGPGTRLTVT.

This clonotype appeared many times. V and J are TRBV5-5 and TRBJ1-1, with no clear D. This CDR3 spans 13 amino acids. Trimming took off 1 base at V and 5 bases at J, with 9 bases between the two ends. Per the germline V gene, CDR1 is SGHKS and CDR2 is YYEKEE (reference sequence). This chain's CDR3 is CASSLNRRTEAFF. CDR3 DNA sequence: TGTGCCAGCAGCTTGAACAGAAGGACTGAAGCTTTCTTT.

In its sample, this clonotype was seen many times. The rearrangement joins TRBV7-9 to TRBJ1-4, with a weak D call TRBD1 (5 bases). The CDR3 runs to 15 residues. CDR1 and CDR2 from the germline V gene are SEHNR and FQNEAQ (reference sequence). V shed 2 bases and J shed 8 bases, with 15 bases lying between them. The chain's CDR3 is CASSLPGRPEEKLFF. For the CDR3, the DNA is TGTGCCAGCAGCTTACCGGGACGGCCCGAAGAAAAACTGTTTTTT.

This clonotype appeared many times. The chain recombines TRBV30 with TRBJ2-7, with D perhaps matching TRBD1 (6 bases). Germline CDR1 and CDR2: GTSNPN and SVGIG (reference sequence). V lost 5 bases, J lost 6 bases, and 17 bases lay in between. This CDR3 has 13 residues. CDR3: CAWVRDTGLEQYF. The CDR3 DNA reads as TGTGCCTGGGTCCGGGACACAGGCCTCGAGCAGTACTTC.

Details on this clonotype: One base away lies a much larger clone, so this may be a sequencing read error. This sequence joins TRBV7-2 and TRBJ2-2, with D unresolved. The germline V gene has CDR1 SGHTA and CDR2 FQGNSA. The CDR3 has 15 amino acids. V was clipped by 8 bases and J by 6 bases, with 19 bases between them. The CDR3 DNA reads TGTGCCAGCGGTACCGGGTCAGCACGCCCCGGGGAGCTGTTTTTT. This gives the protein CASGTGSARPGELFF.

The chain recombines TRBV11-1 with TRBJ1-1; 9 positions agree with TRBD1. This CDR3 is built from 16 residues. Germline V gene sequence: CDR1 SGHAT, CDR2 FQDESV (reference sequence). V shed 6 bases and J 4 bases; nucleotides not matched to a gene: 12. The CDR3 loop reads CASSLPGGTGTTEAFF. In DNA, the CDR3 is TGTGCCAGCAGTTTGCCTGGCGGGACAGGGACCACTGAAGCTTTCTTT.

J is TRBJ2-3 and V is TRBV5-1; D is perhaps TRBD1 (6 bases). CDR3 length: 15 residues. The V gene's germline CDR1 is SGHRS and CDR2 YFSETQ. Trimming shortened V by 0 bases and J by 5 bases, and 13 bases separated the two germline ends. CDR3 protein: CASSLERTARDTQYF. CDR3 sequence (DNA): TGCGCCAGCAGCTTGGAGCGGACAGCCCGAGATACGCAGTATTTT.

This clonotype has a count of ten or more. The CDR3 loop reads CASGTDRGNYQPQHF. The CDR3 DNA reads TGTGCCAGCGGAACAGACAGGGGGAATTATCAGCCCCAGCATTTT. The V call is TRBV28, the J call TRBJ1-5, with 9 bases that match TRBD1. Looked up from germline, CDR1 is MDHEN and CDR2 is SYDVKM. Trimming at V came to 8 bases and at J to 5 bases, leaving 10 bases not matched to a gene. The CDR3 has 15 amino acids.

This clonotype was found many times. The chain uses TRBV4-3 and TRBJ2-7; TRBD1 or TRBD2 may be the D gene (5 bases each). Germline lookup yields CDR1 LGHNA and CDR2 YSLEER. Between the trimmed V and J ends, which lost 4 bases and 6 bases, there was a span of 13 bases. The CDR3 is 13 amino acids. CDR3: CASSRKRGTEQYF. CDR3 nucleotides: TGCGCCAGCAGCCGTAAGCGAGGGACCGAGCAGTACTTC.

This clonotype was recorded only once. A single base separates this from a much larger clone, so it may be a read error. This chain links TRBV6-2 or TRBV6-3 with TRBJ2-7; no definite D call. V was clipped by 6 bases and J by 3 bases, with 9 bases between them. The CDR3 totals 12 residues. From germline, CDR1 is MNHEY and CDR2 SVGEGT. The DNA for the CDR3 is TGTGCCAGCAGCACAGAGCTCTACGAGCAGTACTTC. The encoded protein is CASSTELYEQYF.

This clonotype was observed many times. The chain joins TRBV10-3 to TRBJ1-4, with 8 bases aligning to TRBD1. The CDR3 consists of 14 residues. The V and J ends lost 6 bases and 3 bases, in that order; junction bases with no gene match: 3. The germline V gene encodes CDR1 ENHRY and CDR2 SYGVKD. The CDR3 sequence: CAISTGGANEKLFF. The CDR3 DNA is TGTGCCATCAGCACAGGGGGTGCTAATGAAAAACTGTTTTTT.

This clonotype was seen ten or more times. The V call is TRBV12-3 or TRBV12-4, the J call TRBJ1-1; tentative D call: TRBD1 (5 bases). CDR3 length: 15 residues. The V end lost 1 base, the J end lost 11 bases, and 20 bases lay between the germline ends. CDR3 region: CASSLDLGQAERAFF. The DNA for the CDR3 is TGTGCCAGCAGTTTAGACTTGGGGCAGGCGGAACGGGCTTTCTTT.

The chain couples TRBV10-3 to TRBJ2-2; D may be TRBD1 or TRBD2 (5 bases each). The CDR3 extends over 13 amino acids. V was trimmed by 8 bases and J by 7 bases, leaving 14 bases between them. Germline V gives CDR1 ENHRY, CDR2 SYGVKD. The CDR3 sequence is CAIEGSDNGELFF. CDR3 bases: TGTGCCATCGAGGGGTCGGACAACGGGGAGCTGTTTTTT.

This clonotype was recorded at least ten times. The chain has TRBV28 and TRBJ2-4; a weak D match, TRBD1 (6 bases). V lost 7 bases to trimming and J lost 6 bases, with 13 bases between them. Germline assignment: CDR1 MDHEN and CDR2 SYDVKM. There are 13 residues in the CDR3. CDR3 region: CASTLGQLNIQYF. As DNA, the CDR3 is TGTGCCAGCACTCTTGGACAGCTAAACATTCAGTACTTC.

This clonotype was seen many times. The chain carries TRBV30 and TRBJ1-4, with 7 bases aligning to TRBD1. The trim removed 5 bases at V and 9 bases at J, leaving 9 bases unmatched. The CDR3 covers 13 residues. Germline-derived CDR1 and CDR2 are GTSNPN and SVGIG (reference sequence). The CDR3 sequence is CAWDPGQRQKLFF. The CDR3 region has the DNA TGTGCCTGGGACCCGGGACAGAGGCAAAAACTGTTTTTT.

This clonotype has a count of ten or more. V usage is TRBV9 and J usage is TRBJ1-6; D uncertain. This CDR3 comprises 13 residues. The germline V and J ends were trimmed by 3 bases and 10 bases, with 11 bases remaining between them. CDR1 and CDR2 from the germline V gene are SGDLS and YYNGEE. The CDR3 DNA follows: TGTGCCAGCAGCGCCCCCGAAGGGTCACCCCTCCACTTT. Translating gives CASSAPEGSPLHF.

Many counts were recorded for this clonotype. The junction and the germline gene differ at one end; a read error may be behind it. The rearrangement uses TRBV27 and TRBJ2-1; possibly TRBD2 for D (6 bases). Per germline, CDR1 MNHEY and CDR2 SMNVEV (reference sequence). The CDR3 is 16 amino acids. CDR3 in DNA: TGTGCCAGTAGTTACGGAGGCGGGGCCAGACTCAATGAGCAGTTCTTC. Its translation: CASSYGGGARLNEQFF.

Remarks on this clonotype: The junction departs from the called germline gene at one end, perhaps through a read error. CDR3 nucleotides: TGTGCGAGCAGCTCTGCGGGCCCCTCGGTTAGCGGGGTCAAGCGCGAGCAGTACTTC. This gives the protein CASSSAGPSVSGVKREQYF. The genes are TRBV13 and TRBJ2-7, with 8 bases matching TRBD2. The CDR3 length is 19 residues. CDR1 PRHDT and CDR2 FYEKMQ come from the germline V gene (reference sequence).